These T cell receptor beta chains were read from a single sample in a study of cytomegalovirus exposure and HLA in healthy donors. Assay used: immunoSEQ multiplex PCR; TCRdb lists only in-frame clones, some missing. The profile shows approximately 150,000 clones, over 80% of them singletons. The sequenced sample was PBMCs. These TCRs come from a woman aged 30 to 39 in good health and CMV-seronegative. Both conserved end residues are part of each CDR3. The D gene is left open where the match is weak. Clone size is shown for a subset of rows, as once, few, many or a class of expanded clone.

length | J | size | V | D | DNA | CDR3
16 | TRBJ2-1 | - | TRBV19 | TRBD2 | TGTGCCAGTAGTATGTTAGCGGGAGGCGCCTACAATGAGCAGTTCTTC | CASSMLAGGAYNEQFF
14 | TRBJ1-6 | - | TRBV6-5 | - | TGTGCCAGCAGCCCAAATCCAACTGCGACACCCCTCCACTTT | CASSPNPTATPLHF
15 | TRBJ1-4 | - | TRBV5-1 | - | TGCGCCAGCAGCTTGGGGGGCCTAGTTAATGAAAAACTGTTTTTT | CASSLGGLVNEKLFF
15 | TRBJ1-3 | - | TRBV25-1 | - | TGTGCCAGCAGTGAATTGAGTCCGACAGGAAACACCATATATTTT | CASSELSPTGNTIYF
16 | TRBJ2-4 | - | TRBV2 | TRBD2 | TGTGCCAGCAAGGGACTAGCGGGGCTAGCCAAAAACATTCAGTACTTC | CASKGLAGLAKNIQYF
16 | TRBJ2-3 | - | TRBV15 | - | TGTGCCACCAGCAGAGATCTGGCGGGAAGATCAGATACGCAGTATTTT | CATSRDLAGRSDTQYF
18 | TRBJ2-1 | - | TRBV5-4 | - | TGTGCCAGCAGCTTGGTTTTTCGCGGGAAGGCTGGGTATAATGAGCAGTTCTTC | CASSLVFRGKAGYNEQFF
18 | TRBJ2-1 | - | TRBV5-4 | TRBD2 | TGTGCCAGCAGCCGGGGGAGCGGGAACGATTTCTCCTACAATGAGCAGTTCTTC | CASSRGSGNDFSYNEQFF
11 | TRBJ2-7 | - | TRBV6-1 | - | TGTGCCAGCAGTTACAGGTACGAGCAGTACTTC | CASSYRYEQYF
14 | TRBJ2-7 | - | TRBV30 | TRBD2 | TGTGCCTGGAGTCCAGGGCTAGCGGACTACGAGCAGTACTTC | CAWSPGLADYEQYF
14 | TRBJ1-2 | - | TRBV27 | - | TGTGCCAGCAGTTTTCGACGGGAGAACTATGGCTACACCTTC | CASSFRRENYGYTF
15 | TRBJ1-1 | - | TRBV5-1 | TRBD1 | TGCGCCAGCAGCTTCCAGGACAGGGGTGGCACTGAAGCTTTCTTT | CASSFQDRGGTEAFF
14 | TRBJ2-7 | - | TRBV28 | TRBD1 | TGTGCCAGCAGTCTGGACAGGGGGATGTACGAGCAGTACTTC | CASSLDRGMYEQYF
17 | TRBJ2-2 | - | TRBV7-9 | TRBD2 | TGTGCCAGCAGCTTAGCTATTAGCGGGAGAGACACCGGGGAGCTGTTTTTT | CASSLAISGRDTGELFF
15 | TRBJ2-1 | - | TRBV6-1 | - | TGTGCCAGCAGTGAAAGTGGAGCTTTTTACAATGAGCAGTTCTTC | CASSESGAFYNEQFF
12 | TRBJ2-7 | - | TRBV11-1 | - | TGTGCCAGCAGCTCTCAGGTCTACGAGCAGTACTTC | CASSSQVYEQYF
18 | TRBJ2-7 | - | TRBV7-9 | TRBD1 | TGTTCCAGCAGCTCATATTTTGGGGTGGGACAGGGATCCCACGAGCAGTACTTC | CSSSSYFGVGQGSHEQYF
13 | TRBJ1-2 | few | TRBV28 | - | TGTGCCAGCAGTTTCCGGGGAAACTATGGCTACACCTTC | CASSFRGNYGYTF
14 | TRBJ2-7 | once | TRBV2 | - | TGTGCCAGCAGTGACATACTGACACACTACGAGCAGTACTTC | CASSDILTHYEQYF
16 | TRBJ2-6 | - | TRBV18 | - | TGTGCCAGCTCACCACTAACAGCCTCTGGGGCCAACGTCCTGACTTTC | CASSPLTASGANVLTF
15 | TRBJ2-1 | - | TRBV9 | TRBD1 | TGTGCCAGCAGCGTAGGAGGGACAGGGAGGAATGAGCAGTTCTTC | CASSVGGTGRNEQFF
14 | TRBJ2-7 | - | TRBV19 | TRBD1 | TGTGCCAGTAGTTCTGACAGGGGGGCCTACGAGCAGTACTTC | CASSSDRGAYEQYF
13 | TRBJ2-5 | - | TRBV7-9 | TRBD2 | TGTGCCAGCAGCTCGTCCGGGGGGGAGACCCAGTACTTC | CASSSSGGETQYF
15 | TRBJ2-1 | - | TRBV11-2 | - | TGTGCCAGCAGCTTGAGGGAGGTGTTTTACAATGAGCAGTTCTTC | CASSLREVFYNEQFF
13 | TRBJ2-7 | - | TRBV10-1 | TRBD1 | TGCGCCAGCAGTCCCGGGACAGGGGACGAGCAGTACTTC | CASSPGTGDEQYF
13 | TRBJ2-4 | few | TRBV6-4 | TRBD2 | TGTGCCAGCAGTGATAAAACTAGCGACATTCAGTACTTC | CASSDKTSDIQYF
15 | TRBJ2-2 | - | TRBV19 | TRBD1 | TGTGCCAGTAGTACCGGACAGGGAACAAGCGGGGAGCTGTTTTTT | CASSTGQGTSGELFF
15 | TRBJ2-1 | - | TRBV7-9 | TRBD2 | TGTGCCAGCTTCACTACTAGCGGGAGCCTCAATGAGCAGTTCTTC | CASFTTSGSLNEQFF
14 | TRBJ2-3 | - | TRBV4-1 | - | TGCGCCAGCAGCCAAGTGGAGGGGAAAGATACGCAGTATTTT | CASSQVEGKDTQYF
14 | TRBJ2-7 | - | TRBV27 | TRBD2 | TGTGCCAGCAGTTTGACTAGCTGGGGCTACGAGCAGTACTTC | CASSLTSWGYEQYF
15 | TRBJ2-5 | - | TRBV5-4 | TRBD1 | TGTGCCAGCAGCTCGTGGATAGGGACAGAAGAGACCCAGTACTTC | CASSSWIGTEETQYF
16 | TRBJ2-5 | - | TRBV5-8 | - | TGTGCCAGCAGCTTGATTATGGCAGGAGGTCAAGAGACCCAGTACTTC | CASSLIMAGGQETQYF
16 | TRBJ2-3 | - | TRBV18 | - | TGTGCCAGCTCACCACAGGTGGCGGGTAGCACAGATACGCAGTATTTT | CASSPQVAGSTDTQYF
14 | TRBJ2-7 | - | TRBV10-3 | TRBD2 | TGTGCCATCAGGACTAGCGGGGGGGTATTCGAGCAGTACTTC | CAIRTSGGVFEQYF
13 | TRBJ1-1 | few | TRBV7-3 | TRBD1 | TGTGCCAGCAGCACCGATGGGGACAGGGAAGCTTTCTTT | CASSTDGDREAFF
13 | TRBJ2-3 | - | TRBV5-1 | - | TGCGCCAGCAGTCGACAGGTGGCAGATACGCAGTATTTT | CASSRQVADTQYF
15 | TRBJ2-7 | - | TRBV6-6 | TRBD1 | TGTGCCAGCAGTTACTTGGACAGGGGATCCTACGAGCAGTACTTC | CASSYLDRGSYEQYF
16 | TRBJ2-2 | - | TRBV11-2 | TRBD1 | TGTGCCAGCAGCACAATTACAGGGGCGGACACCGGGGAGCTGTTTTTT | CASSTITGADTGELFF
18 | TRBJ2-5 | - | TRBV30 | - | TGTGCCTGGAGTGTATTGCGAAGGACAGCTAGAGACCCGGGGACCCAGTACTTC | CAWSVLRRTARDPGTQYF
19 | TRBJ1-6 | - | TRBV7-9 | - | TGTGCCAGCAGCACTGTCGCCGTTGGGCAGACGGTAAATAATTCACCCCTCCACTTT | CASSTVAVGQTVNNSPLHF
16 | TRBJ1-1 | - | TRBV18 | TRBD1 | TGTGCCAGCTCAAAGGCCCATGGGACAGCGAACACTGAAGCTTTCTTT | CASSKAHGTANTEAFF
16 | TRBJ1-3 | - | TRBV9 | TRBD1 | TGTGCCAGCAGCATGGGACAGTCGGGCGCTGGAAACACCATATATTTT | CASSMGQSGAGNTIYF
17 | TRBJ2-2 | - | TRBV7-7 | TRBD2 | TGTGCCAGCAGACCGACTAGCGGTGGCCTTAGGGGCGGGGAGCTGTTTTTT | CASRPTSGGLRGGELFF
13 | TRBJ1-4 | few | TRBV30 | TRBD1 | TGTGCCCTGTTACAGGGGGCGCATGAAAAACTGTTTTTT | CALLQGAHEKLFF
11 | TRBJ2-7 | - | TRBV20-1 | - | TGCAGTGCTAGTCCCCGTTACGAGCAGTACTTC | CSASPRYEQYF
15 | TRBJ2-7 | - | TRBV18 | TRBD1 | TGTGCCAGCTCACCGGACAGGGAGATCACCTACGAGCAGTACTTC | CASSPDREITYEQYF
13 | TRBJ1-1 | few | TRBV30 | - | TGTGCCTGGAGTGTATCCAGAAACACTGAAGCTTTCTTT | CAWSVSRNTEAFF
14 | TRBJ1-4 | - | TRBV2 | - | TGTGCCAGCAACAGGGACCGAACGAATGAAAAACTGTTTTTT | CASNRDRTNEKLFF
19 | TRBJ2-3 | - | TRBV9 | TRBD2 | TGTGCCAGCAGCGTAGGACTAGCGGGATTAGTCATCCGCCCAGATACGCAGTATTTT | CASSVGLAGLVIRPDTQYF
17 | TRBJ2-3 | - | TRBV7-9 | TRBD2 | TGTGCCAGCAGCTTATCTAGCGGGAGGCCTAACGGAGATACGCAGTATTTT | CASSLSSGRPNGDTQYF
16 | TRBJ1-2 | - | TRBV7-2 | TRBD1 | TGTGCCAGCAGCACGGTCCGGGACAGATCTCCCTATGGCTACACCTTC | CASSTVRDRSPYGYTF
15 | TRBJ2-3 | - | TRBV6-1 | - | TGTGCCAGCAGAACCGGCTCAACGGGGGCAGATACGCAGTATTTT | CASRTGSTGADTQYF
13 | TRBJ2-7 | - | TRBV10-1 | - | TGCGCCAGCAGTGGGGAACTAGCCGGCGAGCAGTACTTC | CASSGELAGEQYF
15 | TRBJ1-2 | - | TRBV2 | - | TGTGCCAGCAGTGTGGTGTCAGGGAGGACGTCTGGCTACACCTTC | CASSVVSGRTSGYTF
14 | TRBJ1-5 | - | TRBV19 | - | TGTGCCAGTAGTATTTATAGGGCGGGTCAGCCCCAGCATTTT | CASSIYRAGQPQHF
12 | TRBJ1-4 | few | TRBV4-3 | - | TGCGCCAGCAGCCCCGACAGGCTGTTTCTATTTTTT | CASSPDRLFLFF
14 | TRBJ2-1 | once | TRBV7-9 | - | TGTGCCAGCAGCCATTGGGAGTTCTACAATGAGCAGTTCTTC | CASSHWEFYNEQFF
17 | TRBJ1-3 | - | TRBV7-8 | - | TGTGCCAGCAGCTTAGTAAGGCCAGGACACTCTGGAAACACCATATATTTT | CASSLVRPGHSGNTIYF
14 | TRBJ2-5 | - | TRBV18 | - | TGTGCCAGCTCACCACCGTCAGGACAGGAGACCCAGTACTTC | CASSPPSGQETQYF